A selection of T cell receptor beta chains follows, all from one sample in a study of T cells in Graves' hyperthyroidism and ophthalmopathy. TCRdb analysed the multiplex PCR reads with MiXCR anew, one entry per CDR3 protein. This sample has 550,000 to 800,000 distinct CDR3 sequences, with 17% found just once. The sample was blood. These receptors were taken from a man between 50 and 59 years old with Graves' hyperthyroidism. CDR3s include the opening cysteine and the closing phenylalanine or tryptophan. The D gene is left open where the match is weak. Clone size appears in some rows only: once, few, many, or a class for an expanded clone.

-	TRBJ2-7	-	TRBV20-1	TGCAGTGCTAGAGACCCCGGAGGATCACCCGACGAGCAGTACTTC	CSARDPGGSPDEQYF
few	TRBJ2-3	-	TRBV19	TGTGCCAGTAGTATTCCCAACACAGATACGCAGTATTTT	CASSIPNTDTQYF
few	TRBJ2-7	TRBD2	TRBV7-2	TGTGCCAGCAGCGCCGTAGCGGGAGGGGTCTACGAGCAGTACTTC	CASSAVAGGVYEQYF
-	TRBJ2-1	-	TRBV7-9	TGTGCCAGCAGCTTAGTGGCCTATCTCAATGAGCAGTTCTTC	CASSLVAYLNEQFF
-	TRBJ2-1	TRBD2	TRBV12-3/TRBV12-4	TGTACCAGCAGCCAAACTAGCGGGAGTAACAATGAGCAGTTCTTC	CTSSQTSGSNNEQFF
many	TRBJ2-1	-	TRBV27	TGTGCCAGCAGTTTATTACAGGGTGGCAATGAGCAGTTCTTC	CASSLLQGGNEQFF
many	TRBJ2-1	-	TRBV2	TGTGCCAGCAGGGGGGAGGGGGCGTTCTATGAGCAGTTCTTC	CASRGEGAFYEQFF
many	TRBJ1-1	-	TRBV10-1	TGCGCCAGCAGTGAGGGAATTCGGACTGAAGCTTTCTTT	CASSEGIRTEAFF
-	TRBJ2-7	-	TRBV30	TGTGCTTTCCGGGACGGCCGCTACGAGCAGTACTTC	CAFRDGRYEQYF
many	TRBJ2-1	TRBD2	TRBV28	TGTGCCAGCACCACTAGCGGGTCAAGCTCCTACAATGAGCAGTTCTTC	CASTTSGSSSYNEQFF
-	TRBJ2-3	TRBD2	TRBV9	TGTGCCAGCAGCGTAGGGAGTAGCGGGAACACAGATACGCAGTATTTT	CASSVGSSGNTDTQYF
-	TRBJ2-1	TRBD2	TRBV11-2	TGTGCCAGCAGCTTAGCCCGGACTAGCGACCATGAGCAGTTCTTC	CASSLARTSDHEQFF
few	TRBJ2-3	-	TRBV6-1	TGTGCCAGCAGTGGAGGGCTCCTAAGCACAGATACGCAGTATTTT	CASSGGLLSTDTQYF
-	TRBJ2-4	TRBD1	TRBV28	TGTGCCAGCAGCCGGACAGGGGGCGGCAAAAACATTCAGTACTTC	CASSRTGGGKNIQYF
-	TRBJ2-1	TRBD2	TRBV4-1	TGCGCCAGCAGCCAAGGACTAGCGGGAGATTTTGCCTACAATGAGCAGTTCTTC	CASSQGLAGDFAYNEQFF
-	TRBJ2-1	TRBD2	TRBV20-1	TGCAGTGCTAGCTCTGCCCGTAGCGGGAGCAATGAGCAGTTCTTC	CSASSARSGSNEQFF
-	TRBJ1-2	TRBD1	TRBV28	TGTGCCAGCGTCATACCGGGACAGGGAAGCCCTGGCTACACCTTC	CASVIPGQGSPGYTF